This entry describes one T cell receptor beta chain. What it binds is not known. This sample stems from a study of radiotherapy plus CTLA-4 blockade in lung cancer. Study-wide findings and caveats: How blood T cell clones changed early, along with interferon-beta, reportedly forecast response best.

Unmatched junction bases numbered 3, after V lost 6 bases and J lost 1 base. This CDR3 spans 14 amino acids. Germline V gene sequence: CDR1 SNHLY, CDR2 FYNNEI. The data were produced by immunoSEQ multiplex PCR, yet TCRdb's version contains in-frame clones alone and is incomplete. There are approximately 80,000 clones in the sample; 70% to 85% occur only once, and 9.5% to 10% lies in the top ten. Sequenced here: peripheral blood, sampled from a patient treated with radiotherapy plus ipilimumab. The clonotype originates from a human donor with non-small cell lung cancer whose response to radiotherapy plus ipilimumab could not be evaluated. The genes are TRBV2 and TRBJ1-2; 9 bases match TRBD1. The CDR3 region is CASRTGGFNYGYTF. Written as DNA, the CDR3 is TGTGCCAGCAGGACAGGGGGATTTAACTATGGCTACACCTTC. Based on the CDR3 plus reference TRBV2 and TRBJ1-2, the full variable domain is EPEVTQTPSHQVTQMGQEVILRCVPISNHLYFYWYRQILGQKVEFLVSFYNNEISEKSEIFDDQFSVERPDGSNFTLKIRSTKLEDSAMYFCASRTGGFNYGYTFGSGTRLTVV.